This T cell receptor beta chain was recorded in a study of response to subunit inactivated influenza vaccine. TCRdb re-analysed the RT-PCR reads in MiXCR, keeping a single row per CDR3 protein. The repertoire includes about 650,000 distinct CDR3 sequences, around 16% of them detected once, and 11% sits in the top ten. Trimming took 4 bases from V and 2 from J, leaving 15 bases between them. The CDR3 extends over 15 amino acids. Looked up from germline, CDR1 is MNHEY and CDR2 is SVGEGT. General study results and limits: It was suggested by the authors that few new T cells are recruited by each seasonal influenza vaccination.

Comments on this clonotype: What it binds is not known.

This receptor was obtained from a man aged 50 or older who received an inactivated influenza vaccine. The source was PBMCs from blood, collected about 11 days after vaccination. The V gene is TRBV6-2 or TRBV6-3, the J gene TRBJ2-7; perhaps TRBD2 as D (6 bases). The CDR3 sequence: CASSWIPGTPYEQYF. The CDR3 coding sequence is TGTGCCAGCAGTTGGATCCCCGGGACTCCCTACGAGCAGTACTTC.